The following is a T cell receptor (beta chain) sequence with its context. Unmatched junction bases numbered 7, after V lost 5 bases and J lost 3 bases. Germline V gene sequence: CDR1 SGHRS, CDR2 YFSETQ. The CDR3 runs 15 residues. The data are from a study of T cell changes during pregnancy in multiple sclerosis. Assay used: immunoSEQ multiplex PCR; TCRdb lists only in-frame clones, some missing. The sample holds 90,000 to 100,000 clones, 92% seen once. The rearrangement links TRBV5-1 to TRBJ1-5; TRBD1 agrees at 8 bases. This TCR came from a female donor in good health, enrolled as a control in a pregnancy study. Sequencing used peripheral blood, obtained after pregnancy. The CDR3, as DNA: TGCGCCAGCAGGGTGACAGGGGATATCAATCAGCCCCAGCATTTT. Amino acids: CASRVTGDINQPQHF.